The sample holds a few counts of the clone carrying this T cell receptor (beta chain). The antigen remains undetermined. It was with 60 Vbeta and 13 Jbeta primers that the PCR ran. Sequencing was performed with immunoSEQ multiplex PCR; in TCRdb, only in-frame clones are kept and a portion is missing. The data contain 80,000 to 90,000 clones, roughly 75% of them singletons. The sample originates from a study of cytomegalovirus exposure and HLA in healthy donors. Study-wide points: Apparent HLA restriction characterized most CMV-associated TCR beta chains in a later analysis. In vitro, a few CMV-associated chains proved specific for CMV antigens. Relative to the roughly 640-donor mean, N-insertions were reportedly fewer in an Asian-associated ancestry cluster in a later analysis. Most subjects had HLA-A and HLA-B alleles reportedly predicted accurately by TCR beta sequences.

Deletions cut 4 bases from V and 5 bases from J, with 11 bases between. Germline V CDR1 and CDR2: LNHDA, SQIVND (reference sequence). The CDR3 is 13 residues long. Sequenced input: PBMCs. The rearrangement links TRBV19 to TRBJ2-5; possible D gene TRBD1, 6 bases. This clonotype originated in a middle-aged man in good health and CMV-seronegative. The CDR3 here is CASSNREGETQYF. In nucleotides, the CDR3 is TGTGCCAGTAGTAACAGGGAAGGGGAGACCCAGTACTTC.